This passage covers 17 T cell receptor beta chains from one sample sequenced in a study of blood T cell repertoires in COVID-19. TCRdb's table, derived via immunoSEQ multiplex PCR, lists solely in-frame clones and lacks some. The top ten clones hold 12% of a sample with approximately 290,000 clones, about 88% of them seen once. Sequencing was carried out using peripheral blood. These receptors came from a woman aged 60-75 years with acute or convalescent COVID-19.

This chain uses TRBV4-1 with TRBJ2-1, with TRBD1 matching over 8 bases. The V gene's germline CDR1 is MGHRA and CDR2 YSYEKL. The CDR3 totals 14 residues. V trimming: 8 bases; J trimming: 6 bases; junction bases outside the gene matches: 9. The chain's CDR3 is CASAGTGSFNEQFF. The CDR3 DNA reads as TGCGCCAGCGCCGGGACAGGAAGTTTCAATGAGCAGTTCTTC.

The chain has TRBV7-2 and TRBJ1-2, with 10 bases aligning to TRBD1. V lost 6 bases to trimming and J lost 4 bases; unmatched junction nucleotides: 11. The CDR3 runs 16 residues. The germline CDR1 and CDR2 sequences are SGHTA and FQGNSA. CDR3 in amino acids: CASRQGRGQGFYGYTF. CDR3 nucleotide sequence: TGTGCCAGCAGGCAGGGTAGGGGACAGGGGTTCTATGGCTACACCTTC.

The chain combines TRBV13 with TRBJ2-1, with 9 positions matching TRBD2. Germline CDR1 is PRHDT and CDR2 is FYEKMQ (reference sequence). This CDR3 region has 13 residues. J was trimmed by 6 bases and V by 5 bases; bases with no gene match: 2. In DNA form, the CDR3 reads TGTGCCAGCAGCCGAGCGGGGGGCAATGAGCAGTTCTTC. It is translated as CASSRAGGNEQFF.

This chain connects TRBV4-2 to TRBJ2-3, with 12 bases matching TRBD2. The CDR3 totals 17 residues. Germline CDR1 reads LGHNA; CDR2 reads YNFKEQ. The J segment lost 2 bases and the V segment lost 0 bases, leaving 3 bases of the junction unmatched. The CDR3 DNA follows: TGTGCCAGCAGCCAAGACCTAGCGGGGGGGCTCACAGATACGCAGTATTTT. Its translation is CASSQDLAGGLTDTQYF.

The chain employs TRBV28 and TRBJ1-2; 8 nucleotides match TRBD1. The junction had 9 bases not matched to a gene; V was cut back by 5 bases and J by 4 bases. The CDR3 has 15 amino acids. Germline CDR1 and CDR2: MDHEN and SYDVKM. Here the CDR3 DNA reads TGTGCCAGCAGTCCTTGGACAGGGCCCATCTATGGCTACACCTTC. It specifies CASSPWTGPIYGYTF.

As to this clone: Sequence at one end of the junction differs from germline and may be a read error. The rearrangement links TRBV4-2 to TRBJ2-7; TRBD1 matches 9 bases. The CDR3 totals 13 residues. CDR1 LGHNA and CDR2 YNFKEQ come from the germline V gene. The CDR3 is CASSPALRDRAFF. The CDR3 nucleotides read TGTGCCAGCAGCCCGGCCCTCCGGGACAGGGCTTTCTTC.

J is TRBJ1-5 and V is TRBV19, with no clear D. Trimming pared 8 bases from V and 3 bases from J, leaving 11 bases between. Looked up from germline, CDR1 is LNHDA and CDR2 is SQIVND (reference sequence). CDR3 length equals 13 residues. The CDR3 DNA reads as TGTGCCAGTGGAGAACGGTTCAATCAGCCCCAGCATTTT. It translates to CASGERFNQPQHF.

The chain recombines TRBV10-3 with TRBJ2-3; the D is unclear. V lost 6 bases and J lost 4, with 5 bases in between. The CDR3 sequence is 11 residues long. CDR1 is ENHRY, CDR2 SYGVKD, per germline. CDR3 DNA: TGTGCCATCAGCCCGTCAGATACGCAGTATTTT. This encodes CAISPSDTQYF.

This clone was picked up one time. The chain combines TRBV29-1 with TRBJ2-1; 8 nucleotides agree with TRBD1. Trimming cost V 6 bases and J 4 bases; bases outside gene matches: 2. There are 12 residues in the CDR3. The V gene's germline CDR1 is SQVTM and CDR2 ANQGSEA. The CDR3 region is CSVTGVYNEQFF. The CDR3 DNA is TGCAGCGTGACAGGGGTGTACAATGAGCAGTTCTTC.

The chain is built from TRBV7-3 and TRBJ1-5, with TRBD1 identical over 10 bases. There are 22 residues in the CDR3. Trimming at V came to 0 bases and at J to 1 base, leaving 18 bases not matched to a gene. CDR1 is SGHTA and CDR2 is FQGTGA in the germline V gene. CDR3 DNA: TGTGCCAGCAGCTTAACGAACTTGGGAGGGACAGGGGTCCCCTTAAGCAATCAGCCCCAGCATTTT. Translated: CASSLTNLGGTGVPLSNQPQHF.

The chain is built from TRBV11-1 and TRBJ1-1, with D maybe TRBD1 (6 bases). CDR1 and CDR2 from the germline V gene are SGHAT and FQDESV (reference sequence). The V end was cut by 3 bases, the J end by 1 base, with 9 bases between. The CDR3 has 14 residues. The CDR3 DNA sequence: TGTGCCAGCAGCTTTGGACAGAAGAACACTGAAGCTTTCTTT. Amino acid sequence: CASSFGQKNTEAFF.

CDR3 coding DNA: TGCAGCGTTGCAGGGGGCGGCGAAAAACTGTTTTTT. Its protein product is CSVAGGGEKLFF. This sequence joins TRBV29-1 and TRBJ1-4; 8 bases are a match to TRBD1. The germline gives CDR1 SQVTM, CDR2 ANQGSEA. CDR3 length equals 12 residues. V shed 4 bases and J 8 bases; nucleotides not matched to a gene: 3.

This clone was seen a few times. This chain connects TRBV11-2 to TRBJ1-4; D unresolved. The CDR3 totals 15 residues. V was trimmed by 7 bases and J by 8 bases, leaving 20 bases between them. In germline, CDR1 is SGHAT, CDR2 FQNNGV. Here the CDR3 reads CASKLTPTPGEKLFF. In DNA, the CDR3 is TGTGCCAGCAAGCTTACCCCGACCCCGGGGGAAAAACTGTTTTTT. Based on the CDR3 plus reference TRBV11-2 and TRBJ1-4, the full variable domain is EAGVAQSPRYKIIEKRQSVAFWCNPISGHATLYWYQQILGQGPKLLIQFQNNGVVDDSQLPKDRFSAERLKGVDSTLKIQPAKLEDSAVYLCASKLTPTPGEKLFFGSGTQLSVL.

This clone was observed a few times. The J gene is TRBJ1-2, the V gene TRBV3-1 (or the pseudogene TRBV3-2); 8 positions agree with TRBD1. The V segment lost 5 bases and the J segment 6 bases; nucleotides outside the gene matches: 8. The CDR3 contains 14 residues. Germline loops: CDR1 LGHDT, CDR2 YNNKEL (reference sequence). CDR3 protein: CASSFKIQGDGYTF. The CDR3 bases are TGTGCCAGCAGCTTCAAGATACAGGGGGATGGCTACACCTTC.

The chain joins TRBV18 to TRBJ1-4; D gene ambiguous. Germline values: CDR1 KGHSH, CDR2 LQKENI. CDR3 length equals 15 residues. Trimming cost V 0 bases and J 4 bases, with 9 bases left between them. In DNA form, the CDR3 reads TGTGCCAGCTCACCACCCTTACAGAGTAATGAAAAACTGTTTTTT. It translates to CASSPPLQSNEKLFF.

The chain joins TRBV7-2 to TRBJ2-5; possible D gene TRBD1, 6 bases. The CDR3 covers 16 residues. V lost 1 base, J lost 3 bases, and 15 bases lay in between. Germline V gives CDR1 SGHTA, CDR2 FQGNSA. DNA for the CDR3: TGTGCCAGCAGCTTAGGAACCGGGACACCAGAAGAGACCCAGTACTTC. It is translated as CASSLGTGTPEETQYF.

This clone was seen just once. The V gene is TRBV19, the J gene TRBJ1-1, with 7 bases matching TRBD1. CDR3 length equals 14 residues. Germline lookup yields CDR1 LNHDA and CDR2 SQIVND (reference sequence). Germline trimming cut 6 bases from V and 8 bases from J; bases unmatched to any gene: 12. The CDR3 DNA is TGTGCCAGTAGCATCGAGCGTTTAGGGGGCGAAGCTTTCTTT. Amino acid sequence: CASSIERLGGEAFF.